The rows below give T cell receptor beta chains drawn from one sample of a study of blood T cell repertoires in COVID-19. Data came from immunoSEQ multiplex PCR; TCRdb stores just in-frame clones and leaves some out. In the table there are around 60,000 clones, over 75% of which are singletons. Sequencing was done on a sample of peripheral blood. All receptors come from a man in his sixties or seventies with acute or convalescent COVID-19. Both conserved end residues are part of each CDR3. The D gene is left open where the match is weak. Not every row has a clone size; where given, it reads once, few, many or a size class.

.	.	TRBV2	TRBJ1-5	TGTGCCAGCAGCGACGACAGGTTAAGCAATCAGCCCCAGCATTTT	CASSDDRLSNQPQHF
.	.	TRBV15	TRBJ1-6	TGTGCCACCAGCAGATCAACACAAGTCGGGGATTCACCCCTCCACTTT	CATSRSTQVGDSPLHF
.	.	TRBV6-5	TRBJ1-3	TGTGCCAGCAGTTATCAGGCCGGAAACACCATATATTTT	CASSYQAGNTIYF
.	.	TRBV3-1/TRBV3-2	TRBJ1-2	TGTGCCAGCAGCCCGAGCTGGACAGACTATGGCTACACCTTC	CASSPSWTDYGYTF
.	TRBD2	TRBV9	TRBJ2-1	TGTGCCAGCAGCCCACGGGGACTAAATGAGCAGTTCTTC	CASSPRGLNEQFF
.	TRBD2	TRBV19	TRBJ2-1	TGTGCCAGCACGAGGTCCGGGACTAGCTACAATGAGCAGTTCTTC	CASTRSGTSYNEQFF
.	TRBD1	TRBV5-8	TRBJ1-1	TGTGCCAGCAGCTTGGGCAGGGGGAGAGCTGAAGCTTTCTTT	CASSLGRGRAEAFF
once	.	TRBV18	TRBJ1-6	TGTGCCAGCTCACCGGGACAACCGGATAATTCACCCCTCCACTTT	CASSPGQPDNSPLHF
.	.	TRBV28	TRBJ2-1	TGTGCCAGCAGTCCTTACAGGAACAATGAGCAGTTCTTC	CASSPYRNNEQFF
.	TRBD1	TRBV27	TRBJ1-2	TGTGCCAGCAGCTCGACAGGGGCCTATGGCTACACCTTC	CASSSTGAYGYTF